This passage covers 21 T cell receptor beta chains from one sample sequenced in a study of blood T cell repertoires in COVID-19. Assay used: immunoSEQ multiplex PCR; TCRdb lists only in-frame clones, some missing. The data contain tens of thousands of clones, about four fifths of them singletons. The sequencing sample was made of peripheral blood. Every receptor here comes from a human donor in a cohort sampled during active or convalescent COVID-19.

The gene calls are TRBV5-4 and TRBJ1-6; TRBD1 aligns across 9 bases. Germline CDR1 is SGHNT and CDR2 is YYREEE (reference sequence). The CDR3 runs 14 residues. Losses at the gene ends were 4 bases for V and 9 bases for J; bases not matched to a gene: 5. CDR3 nucleotides: TGTGCCAGCAGCAGGACAGGGGAGGGTTCACCCCTCCACTTT. Translation gives CASSRTGEGSPLHF.

V usage is TRBV19 and J usage is TRBJ1-1; 9 nucleotides match TRBD1. V trimming: 3 bases; J trimming: 8 bases; junction bases outside the gene matches: 10. The CDR3 has 15 amino acids. Looked up from germline, CDR1 is LNHDA and CDR2 is SQIVND (reference sequence). The CDR3 reads CASSIEPPGQGEAFF. The DNA of the CDR3 is TGTGCCAGTAGTATCGAGCCCCCGGGACAGGGAGAAGCTTTCTTT.

This clone has only a few counts. V and J are TRBV19 and TRBJ1-1, with TRBD1 identical over 7 bases. CDR1 is LNHDA, CDR2 SQIVND, per germline (reference sequence). V lost 6 bases, J lost 1 base, and 2 bases stayed unmatched. The CDR3 sequence is 13 residues long. CDR3 protein: CASSDRENTEAFF. The CDR3 region has the DNA TGTGCCAGTAGCGACAGGGAGAACACTGAAGCTTTCTTT.

The chain has TRBV6-5 and TRBJ1-5; D may be TRBD1 (5 bases). V was shortened by 10 bases and J by 4 bases, with 11 bases between the two germline ends. The CDR3 is made up of 12 amino acids. From germline, CDR1 is MNHEY and CDR2 SVGAGI. This CDR3 is CAIQTENQPQHF. CDR3 bases: TGTGCCATACAGACAGAAAATCAGCCCCAGCATTTT.

V is TRBV19 and J is TRBJ1-4; 8 bases map to TRBD1. CDR1 and CDR2 from the germline V gene are LNHDA and SQIVND (reference sequence). The CDR3 is 15 residues long. V trimming: 5 bases; J trimming: 8 bases; junction bases outside the gene matches: 10. This CDR3 is CASSSGGAGYEKLFF. CDR3 DNA sequence: TGTGCCAGTAGTTCAGGGGGCGCAGGGTACGAAAAACTGTTTTTT.

In this sample, this clone turned up once. The chain has TRBV6-5 and TRBJ1-5, with D tentatively TRBD1 (5 bases). The germline CDR1 and CDR2 sequences are MNHEY and SVGAGI. V lost 6 bases to trimming and J lost 5 bases, with 14 bases between them. CDR3 length: 14 residues. Here the CDR3 reads CASRVGAGDQPQHF. The CDR3 DNA is TGTGCCAGCAGGGTTGGCGCGGGGGATCAGCCCCAGCATTTT.

This clone was recorded only once. The chain is built from TRBV18 and TRBJ1-1, with D perhaps TRBD1 (5 bases). With 2 bases removed from V and 7 bases from J, the gap between germline ends came to 17 bases. In germline, CDR1 is KGHSH, CDR2 LQKENI. The CDR3 runs to 15 residues. The CDR3 protein is CASSPGGQGVGEAFF. The CDR3 DNA sequence: TGTGCCAGCTCACCAGGAGGGCAGGGTGTTGGTGAAGCTTTCTTT. The full variable domain, completed using reference TRBV18 and TRBJ1-1, is NAGVMQNPRHLVRRRGQEARLRCSPMKGHSHVYWYRQLPEEGLKFMVYLQKENIIDESGMPKERFSAEFPKEGPSILRIQQVVRGDSAAYFCASSPGGQGVGEAFFGQGTRLTVV.

This chain connects TRBV4-2 to TRBJ2-5, with TRBD2 matching 11 bases. This CDR3 has 17 residues. The germline gives CDR1 LGHNA, CDR2 YNFKEQ. The junction had 8 bases not matched to a gene; V was cut back by 3 bases and J by 2 bases. CDR3 DNA sequence: TGTGCCAGCAGCCAGACAGAAACTAGCGGGGGACAAGAGACCCAGTACTTC. Protein product: CASSQTETSGGQETQYF.

The chain uses TRBV7-2 and TRBJ1-3, with a weak D call TRBD1 (6 bases). V was clipped by 4 bases and J by 0 bases, with 13 bases between them. This CDR3 spans 16 amino acids. CDR1 is SGHTA, CDR2 FQGNSA, per germline. The CDR3 reads CASSSARTVSGNTIYF. DNA for the CDR3: TGTGCCAGCAGCTCTGCAAGGACAGTCTCTGGAAACACCATATATTTT. Full variable domain (rest looked up from reference TRBV7-2 and TRBJ1-3): GAGVSQSPSNKVTEKGKDVELRCDPISGHTALYWYRQSLGQGLEFLIYFQGNSAPDKSGLPSDRFSAERTGGSVSTLTIQRTQQEDSAVYLCASSSARTVSGNTIYFGEGSWLTVV.

There are a few counts of this clone. V gene TRBV28 combines with J gene TRBJ1-5, with no clear D. The CDR3 length is 14 residues. The V end was cut by 6 bases, the J end by 2 bases, with 11 bases between. Germline V lookup: CDR1 MDHEN, CDR2 SYDVKM. CDR3 sequence reads: CASSLQNRNQPQHF. The CDR3 DNA reads as TGTGCCAGCAGCCTCCAGAATCGCAATCAGCCCCAGCATTTT.

This chain connects TRBV3-1 (or the pseudogene TRBV3-2) to TRBJ1-2, with a weak D call TRBD1 (6 bases). The V gene's germline CDR1 is LGHDT and CDR2 YNNKEL (reference sequence). The CDR3 covers 15 residues. Trimming took 1 base from V and 0 from J, leaving 9 bases between them. CDR3 nucleotide sequence: TGTGCCAGCAGCCAAGGAACAGGGTCTAACTATGGCTACACCTTC. This encodes CASSQGTGSNYGYTF.

The V and J genes are TRBV19 and TRBJ1-5; D is perhaps TRBD1 (6 bases). Germline CDR1 is LNHDA and CDR2 is SQIVND (reference sequence). The CDR3 runs 14 residues. The V end lost 7 bases, the J end lost 7 bases, and 17 bases lay between the germline ends. CDR3 residues: CASTQYRDDQPQHF. The DNA for the CDR3 is TGTGCCAGTACCCAATACAGGGATGACCAGCCCCAGCATTTT.

The chain carries TRBV6-5 and TRBJ2-3, with D hard to call. V lost 0 bases and J lost 2, with 9 bases in between. Germline CDR1 MNHEY, CDR2 SVGAGI. CDR3 length: 15 amino acids. The CDR3 nucleotides read TGTGCCAGCAGTTACTCCCTAGAGATCACAGATACGCAGTATTTT. Protein: CASSYSLEITDTQYF.

The rearrangement joins TRBV29-1 to TRBJ2-5, with 8 bases that match TRBD1. Germline V gene sequence: CDR1 SQVTM, CDR2 ANQGSEA. The junction had 15 bases not matched to a gene; V was cut back by 5 bases and J by 4 bases. This CDR3 region has 16 residues. The CDR3 DNA is TGCAGCGTTCTTGGGGAGGCCAGGGGGCAAGCAGAGACCCAGTACTTC. Protein sequence: CSVLGEARGQAETQYF.

This chain uses TRBV7-9 with TRBJ1-6; 10 bases are shared with TRBD1. The CDR3 extends over 15 amino acids. J gave up 7 bases and V 5 bases, and 5 bases lay outside the gene matches. CDR1 is SEHNR, CDR2 FQNEAQ, per germline (reference sequence). The CDR3 DNA reads as TGTGCCAGCAGCCCTCGGACAGGGGGAAATTCACCCCTCCACTTT. This encodes CASSPRTGGNSPLHF.

This chain uses TRBV5-8 with TRBJ1-1; possible D gene TRBD1, 5 bases. Germline V gene data show CDR1 as SGHTS and CDR2 as YDEGEE. Deletions cut 0 bases from V and 12 bases from J, with 15 bases between. This CDR3 spans 13 amino acids. This CDR3 reads CASSLGAAGGTFF. The CDR3 DNA follows: TGTGCCAGCAGCTTGGGGGCCGCCGGGGGAACTTTCTTT.

The chain couples TRBV11-1 to TRBJ2-3; TRBD1 is a possible D gene (6 bases). V shed 1 base and J shed 7 bases, with 12 bases lying between them. From germline, CDR1 is SGHAT and CDR2 FQDESV (reference sequence). CDR3 length: 14 residues. CDR3 bases: TGTGCCAGCAGCTTAGGACAGGCGTCGCATACGCAGTATTTT. Protein: CASSLGQASHTQYF.

V gene TRBV4-3 combines with J gene TRBJ2-1; TRBD2 is a possible D gene (6 bases). The CDR3 spans 16 residues. CDR1 is LGHNA and CDR2 is YSLEER in the germline V gene. V lost 0 bases, J lost 7 bases, and 16 bases lay in between. CDR3 region: CASSQDSGRAHNEQFF. The CDR3, as DNA: TGCGCCAGCAGCCAAGATAGCGGCAGGGCACATAATGAGCAGTTCTTC.

The rearrangement joins TRBV7-8 to TRBJ2-7; tentatively, D is TRBD1 (5 bases). The CDR3 runs to 17 residues. Germline V CDR1 and CDR2: SGHVS, FQNEAQ. V was clipped by 1 base and J by 0 bases, with 16 bases between them. CDR3 amino acids: CASSLVILTGSSYEQYF. The CDR3 region has the DNA TGTGCCAGCAGCTTAGTAATCCTTACAGGATCCTCCTACGAGCAGTACTTC. Supplemented by reference TRBV7-8 and TRBJ2-7, the full variable domain reads GAGVSQSPRYKVAKRGQDVALRCDPISGHVSLFWYQQALGQGPEFLTYFQNEAQLDKSGLPSDRFFAERPEGSVSTLKIQRTQQEDSAVYLCASSLVILTGSSYEQYFGPGTRLTVT.

The CDR3 DNA is TGTGCCATCAGTTACAGGGAAAGAGGATATGGCTACACCTTC. Translated: CAISYRERGYGYTF. The chain joins TRBV10-3 to TRBJ1-2; D is perhaps TRBD1 (6 bases). Germline V CDR1 and CDR2: ENHRY, SYGVKD. This CDR3 is 14 amino acids long. Trimming took 5 bases from V and 5 from J, leaving 15 bases between them.

The chain couples TRBV7-2 to TRBJ2-3; D is undetermined. V lost 3 bases, J lost 0 bases, and 13 bases lay in between. This CDR3 region has 16 residues. Germline CDR1 is SGHTA and CDR2 is FQGNSA. CDR3 nucleotides: TGTGCCAGCAGCTTTACTACAAGACTTAGCACAGATACGCAGTATTTT. Encoded protein: CASSFTTRLSTDTQYF. The full variable domain, its missing parts supplied by reference TRBV7-2 and TRBJ2-3, is GAGVSQSPSNKVTEKGKDVELRCDPISGHTALYWYRQSLGQGLEFLIYFQGNSAPDKSGLPSDRFSAERTGGSVSTLTIQRTQQEDSAVYLCASSFTTRLSTDTQYFGPGTRLTVL.